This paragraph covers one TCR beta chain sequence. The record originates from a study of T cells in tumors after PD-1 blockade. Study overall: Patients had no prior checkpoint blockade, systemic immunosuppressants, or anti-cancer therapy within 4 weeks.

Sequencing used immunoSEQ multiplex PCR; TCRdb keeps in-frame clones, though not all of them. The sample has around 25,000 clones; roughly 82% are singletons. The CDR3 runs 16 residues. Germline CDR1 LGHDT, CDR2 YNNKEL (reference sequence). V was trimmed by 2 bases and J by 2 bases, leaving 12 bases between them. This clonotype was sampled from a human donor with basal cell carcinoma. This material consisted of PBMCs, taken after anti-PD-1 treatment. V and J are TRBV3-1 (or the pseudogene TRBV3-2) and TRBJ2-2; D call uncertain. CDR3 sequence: CASSQLSDLNTGELFF. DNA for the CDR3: TGTGCCAGCAGCCAACTCTCAGACCTTAACACCGGGGAGCTGTTTTTT.